These T cell receptor beta chains were read from a single sample in a study of cytomegalovirus exposure and HLA in healthy donors. The table came from immunoSEQ multiplex PCR; TCRdb's copy has only in-frame clones and leaves some out. The sample includes about 130,000 clones, over 70% seen only once; the top ten take 2.5% to 3.5%. Sequencing was carried out using PBMCs. These receptors came from a man in his forties or fifties in good health and CMV-seronegative. The CDR3 runs from the conserved cysteine through the conserved F or W. D genes are given only for firm matches. Not all rows give a size; the values are once, few, many and, for expanded clones, a class.

d_call j_call v_call clone_size cdr3_nt cdr3_aa
TRBD1 TRBJ1-2 TRBV30 once TGTGCCTGGAGCGTTGACAGGGGGCTCTATGGCTACACCTTC CAWSVDRGLYGYTF
. TRBJ1-4 TRBV10-3 . TGTGCCATCAGTGAGGAAGGGACCCGGCAGGGGAAACTGTTTTTT CAISEEGTRQGKLFF
TRBD1 TRBJ1-1 TRBV28 . TGTGCCAGCAGGACGGGACAGGGGGCTGGTGAAGCTTTCTTT CASRTGQGAGEAFF
TRBD2 TRBJ2-1 TRBV5-1 . TGCGCCAGCAGCCGGTCCGGGACTAGCGGATACAATGAGCAGTTCTTC CASSRSGTSGYNEQFF
TRBD2 TRBJ2-7 TRBV6-1 . TGTGCCAGCATAGGTAATAGCGGGAGGATCCACGAGCAGTACTTC CASIGNSGRIHEQYF
TRBD1 TRBJ1-2 TRBV25-1 . TGTGCCAGCAGTGCGACAGGGGTGTGGGGCTACACCTTC CASSATGVWGYTF
. TRBJ1-1 TRBV7-6 . TGTGCCAGCAGCCCGGGGGGCGTGGGGTTTGGCACTGAAGCTTTCTTT CASSPGGVGFGTEAFF
. TRBJ1-1 TRBV6-5 . TGTGCCAGCAGTTACTCGTCGCAGATGAACACTGAAGCTTTCTTT CASSYSSQMNTEAFF
TRBD2 TRBJ2-7 TRBV9 . TGTGCCAGCAGCGTTGGGACTAGCGGGAGGGCCAGGATCTACGAGCAGTACTTC CASSVGTSGRARIYEQYF
TRBD1 TRBJ2-7 TRBV7-2 few TGTGCCAGCACACCCCGACAGGGTCCCTACGAGCAGTACTTC CASTPRQGPYEQYF
. TRBJ2-2 TRBV5-1 few TGCGCCAGCAGCTTGGCGGACATCACCGGGGAGCTGTTTTTT CASSLADITGELFF
TRBD1 TRBJ1-1 TRBV19 once TGTGCCGCGGGACAGCAGATGAACACTGAAGCTTTCTTT CAAGQQMNTEAFF
. TRBJ2-7 TRBV27 . TGTGCCAGCAGTCCTGTCGCAGGCCTTAGCTCCTACGAGCAGTACTTC CASSPVAGLSSYEQYF
TRBD1 TRBJ2-7 TRBV18 . TGTGCCAGCTCAGCCACGTCGGGACAGGGAGCCTACGAGCAGTACTTC CASSATSGQGAYEQYF
. TRBJ2-2 TRBV11-3 few TGTGCCAGCTCGGGGAGTCGGGGCACCGGGGAGCTGTTTTTT CASSGSRGTGELFF
. TRBJ1-1 TRBV9 . TGTGCCAGCAGCGTAGGGCATCGGGACAACGGGGTGAACACTGAAGCTTTCTTT CASSVGHRDNGVNTEAFF
. TRBJ2-7 TRBV7-3 . TGTGCCAGCAGCTTAACCTTGGCAGGGTATGCCCCCTACGAGCAGTACTTC CASSLTLAGYAPYEQYF
. TRBJ1-4 TRBV7-6 . TGTGCCAGCAGCCTTGGGCGGGTAGGCCTCGCAACTAATGAAAAACTGTTTTTT CASSLGRVGLATNEKLFF
TRBD2 TRBJ2-3 TRBV30 . TGTGCCTGGAGTAAAAGACTAGCGGGAACTAGCACAGATACGCAGTATTTT CAWSKRLAGTSTDTQYF
TRBD2 TRBJ2-2 TRBV28 . TGTGCCAGCAGTTTGGAGCGGACAGGGACTAGCGGGAGGGGTCCCGGGGAGCTGTTTTTT CASSLERTGTSGRGPGELFF
TRBD2 TRBJ2-1 TRBV5-1 . TGCGCCAGCAGCTTACTAGCGGCCTCCTACAATGAGCAGTTCTTC CASSLLAASYNEQFF
TRBD2 TRBJ2-2 TRBV7-7 . TGTGCCAGCAGCTTGGGCGCGGGGGGGCGCACCGGGGAGCTGTTTTTT CASSLGAGGRTGELFF
TRBD2 TRBJ2-3 TRBV27 . TGTGCCAGCAGACCCGGACTAGCGGGAGTCCCAGATACGCAGTATTTT CASRPGLAGVPDTQYF
TRBD1 TRBJ2-5 TRBV6-1 once TGTGCCAGCAGTAAGACAGGGGTAGAAGAGACCCAGTACTTC CASSKTGVEETQYF
. TRBJ1-1 TRBV5-1 . TGCGCCAGCAGCTTGTTTGGCATTACGAACACTGAAGCTTTCTTT CASSLFGITNTEAFF
. TRBJ2-3 TRBV11-2 . TGTGCCAGCAGCCGTAGCCGTGAAAGAGTCTCTAGCACAGATACGCAGTATTTT CASSRSRERVSSTDTQYF
TRBD1 TRBJ2-7 TRBV6-5 . TGTGCCAGCAGTGGACAGGGGATCTACGAGCAGTACTTC CASSGQGIYEQYF
TRBD2 TRBJ2-1 TRBV18 once TGTGCCAGCTCACCCCTGACTAGCGGGACCCACAATGAGCAGTTCTTC CASSPLTSGTHNEQFF
TRBD2 TRBJ2-5 TRBV27 . TGTGCCAGCAGTTCGGGACTAGCGGGGGCAGACGTGACCCAGTACTTC CASSSGLAGADVTQYF
. TRBJ1-5 TRBV28 . TGTGCCAGCAGTCCCCACCGGGACTCATCGAGAGGGAGCAATCAGCCCCAGCATTTT CASSPHRDSSRGSNQPQHF
. TRBJ1-1 TRBV30 few TGTGCCTCAGATCGGGGTACTGAAGCTTTCTTT CASDRGTEAFF
. TRBJ2-3 TRBV29-1 . TGCAGCGTCGCGCAGGGGACCCACACAGATACGCAGTATTTT CSVAQGTHTDTQYF
TRBD1 TRBJ2-7 TRBV7-8 . TGTGCCAGCAGCCGGGACAGAGTTGCCCCAAATAGGGGGCAGTACTTC CASSRDRVAPNRGQYF
. TRBJ1-6 TRBV5-1 . TGCGCCAGCAGCTCCCAGGGAAACAATTCACCCCTCCACTTT CASSSQGNNSPLHF
TRBD1 TRBJ1-4 TRBV4-2 once TGTGCCAGCAGCCCGGGACAGGGACCCCTTCGTGAAAAACTGTTTTTT CASSPGQGPLREKLFF
. TRBJ2-2 TRBV6-5 . TGTGCCAGCAGCAACAGGGTAGTCGGGGAGCTGTTTTTT CASSNRVVGELFF
. TRBJ1-2 TRBV15 . TGTGCCACCAGTGGCCTCCTAGACGGCGACTATGGCTACACCTTC CATSGLLDGDYGYTF
TRBD1 TRBJ1-1 TRBV29-1 . TGCAGCGTCTCCCCAGGGGGCAACACTGAAGCTTTCTTT CSVSPGGNTEAFF
TRBD2 TRBJ2-3 TRBV19 once TGTGCCAGTAGTAGAGGGGGGACTAGCGGGAGTGGCACAGATACGCAGTATTTT CASSRGGTSGSGTDTQYF
TRBD1 TRBJ2-5 TRBV6-5 . TGTGCCAGCAGTTACTCCGGGACAGGGCAAGAGACCCAGTACTTC CASSYSGTGQETQYF
TRBD2 TRBJ2-1 TRBV2 few TGTGCCAGCAGTGAAAGGGTAACTGGGCGGGAGGGCTTCAATGAGCAGTTCTTC CASSERVTGREGFNEQFF
TRBD1 TRBJ2-7 TRBV30 . TGTGCCTGGACGACAGGGCCTGCCTACGAGCAGTACTTC CAWTTGPAYEQYF
TRBD1 TRBJ2-5 TRBV11-3 . TGTGCCAGCAGCTTAGGGGGACAGGGCCCGGGGGAGACCCAGTACTTC CASSLGGQGPGETQYF
. TRBJ2-4 TRBV5-4 . TGTGCCAGCAGCTTACAGGCAGAAAACATTCAGTACTTC CASSLQAENIQYF
. TRBJ1-3 TRBV7-8 few TGTGCCAGCAGGGGGGGGGCTGCTGGAAACACCATATATTTT CASRGGAAGNTIYF
TRBD2 TRBJ2-3 TRBV29-1 . TGCAGCGCCAACTCGGGGGGATGGGGCCGGGGTCGAACAGATACGCAGTATTTT CSANSGGWGRGRTDTQYF
TRBD2 TRBJ2-2 TRBV27 . TGTGCCAGCAGTCTCCGGACTAGCGGGCCTGCGAACACCGGGGAGCTGTTTTTT CASSLRTSGPANTGELFF
. TRBJ2-5 TRBV30 . TGTGCCTGGAATGGGCAGGTACAAGAGACCCAGTACTTC CAWNGQVQETQYF